This section outlines one T cell receptor (beta chain) sequence together with its context. Antigen unknown. The data were taken from a study of T cell responses to AZD1222 COVID-19 vaccine. As for the study in general: Researchers grouped second doses given at about 4 or about 12 weeks into one pool. Whole-study findings and limits: Females made up more of the donors, who were largely white British, and clonal diversity may have come out too low. Mapped onto spike, vaccine-associated CD4 TCRs spanned it and were dominant at 160-218 and 743-854. Spike-specific TCR depth and breadth grew after two AZD1222 doses.

Assay: immunoSEQ multiplex PCR; the TCRdb copy retains only in-frame clones and omits some. Of fewer than 110,000 clones in the sample, roughly nine tenths are singletons; the top ten hold 15% to 20%. The source was peripheral blood, collected on day 0 of AZD1222 vaccination. The clonotype comes from an adult in good health.

The CDR3 DNA is TGTGCCAGCGCCGGGGATTGGGGGGAGCAGTACTTC. Its translation: CASAGDWGEQYF. V gene TRBV3-1 (or the pseudogene TRBV3-2) combines with J gene TRBJ2-7, with D perhaps TRBD1 or TRBD2 (5 bases each). CDR3 length: 12 amino acids. From germline, CDR1 is LGHDT and CDR2 YNNKEL (reference sequence). Deletions cut 8 bases from V and 7 bases from J, with 15 bases between.